The next 23 T cell receptor beta chains were all read from a single sample in a study of cytomegalovirus exposure and HLA in healthy donors. Amplification used 60 Vbeta primers and 13 Jbeta primers. The assay was immunoSEQ multiplex PCR, and TCRdb's table has in-frame clones only and misses some. The table includes some 130,000 clones, 76% detected once. The source material was PBMCs. These receptors were taken from a man aged 35-49 years in good health and CMV-seronegative.

The chain combines TRBV5-4 with TRBJ2-7, with 7 nucleotides matching TRBD2. In germline, CDR1 is SGHNT, CDR2 YYREEE (reference sequence). V lost 4 bases to trimming and J lost 2 bases; unmatched junction nucleotides: 9. CDR3 length equals 15 residues. The CDR3 DNA follows: TGTGCCAGCAGCCCCCCGGCTAGCGGACCCTACGAGCAGTACTTC. This codes for CASSPPASGPYEQYF.

V usage is TRBV6-4 and J usage is TRBJ2-7; TRBD1 might be the D (6 bases). V shed 1 base and J shed 0 bases, with 10 bases lying between them. The CDR3 length is 15 residues. Germline CDR1 and CDR2: MRHNA and SNTAGT. The CDR3 DNA is TGTGCCAGCAGTGACTTCAGGGGCGACTCCTACGAGCAGTACTTC. Amino acid sequence: CASSDFRGDSYEQYF.

The genes are TRBV6-6 and TRBJ1-2; maybe TRBD1 (6 bases). Trimming shortened V by 5 bases and J by 5 bases, and 12 bases separated the two germline ends. The CDR3 covers 13 residues. Germline V lookup: CDR1 MNHNY, CDR2 SVGAGI (reference sequence). The CDR3 region has the DNA TGTGCCAGCAGTACCCTGACAGGATATGGCTACACCTTC. It translates to CASSTLTGYGYTF.

This clone was seen just once. The chain joins TRBV4-1 to TRBJ2-7; 10 bases map to TRBD2. The germline V gene encodes CDR1 MGHRA and CDR2 YSYEKL. The trim removed 1 base at V and 5 bases at J, leaving 8 bases unmatched. The CDR3 loop spans 16 amino acids. The CDR3 is CASSQGSGGAAHEQYF. In DNA, the CDR3 is TGCGCCAGCAGCCAAGGGAGCGGGGGGGCTGCCCACGAGCAGTACTTC.

The chain combines TRBV29-1 with TRBJ2-2; weak D call: TRBD1 (6 bases). This CDR3 comprises 13 residues. Per germline, CDR1 SQVTM and CDR2 ANQGSEA. Trimming cost V 6 bases and J 6 bases, with 14 bases left between them. The CDR3 DNA follows: TGCAGCGTCTGTGTGGGGGCGCCCGGGGAGCTGTTTTTT. This encodes CSVCVGAPGELFF.

CDR3 nucleotides: TGCGCCAGCAGCCAAGATAGGTTGGGACTAAGCTCCTACAATGAGCAGTTCTTC. Its protein is CASSQDRLGLSSYNEQFF. This chain links TRBV4-3 with TRBJ2-1; 7 bases are shared with TRBD2. J lost 0 bases, V lost 0 bases, and 8 bases had no gene match. Germline CDR1 LGHNA, CDR2 YSLEER. The CDR3 loop spans 18 amino acids.

V and J are TRBV5-1 and TRBJ2-7; tentatively, D is TRBD1 (6 bases). Germline assignment: CDR1 SGHRS and CDR2 YFSETQ. This CDR3 contains 14 residues. V shed 2 bases and J shed 3 bases, with 12 bases lying between them. CDR3 region: CASSLTGSYYEQYF. In nucleotides, the CDR3 is TGCGCCAGCAGCTTAACAGGGTCATACTACGAGCAGTACTTC.

The chain links TRBV5-1 to TRBJ2-7; D call uncertain. Per germline, CDR1 SGHRS and CDR2 YFSETQ. V lost 5 bases, J lost 3 bases, and 12 bases lay in between. The CDR3 is 13 amino acids. DNA for the CDR3: TGCGCCAGCAGTTATTCAGGTTTCTACGAGCAGTACTTC. Its protein product is CASSYSGFYEQYF.

J is TRBJ2-5 and V is TRBV12-5; 7 bases line up with TRBD2. Germline CDR1 and CDR2: LGHNT and FRNRAP. After removal of 3 bases from V and 5 bases from J, the junction contained 3 bases not matched to a gene. The CDR3 length is 13 residues. In DNA, the CDR3 is TGTGCTAGTGGTTTTCGACTAGCTGAGACCCAGTACTTC. Its protein product is CASGFRLAETQYF.

This chain uses TRBV7-2 with TRBJ2-3; D ambiguous. Germline V lookup: CDR1 SGHTA, CDR2 FQGNSA. The CDR3 is made up of 12 amino acids. V was cut by 5 bases and J by 0 bases, with 3 bases left in between. CDR3 sequence (DNA): TGTGCCAGCAGCCTCAGCACAGATACGCAGTATTTT. This sequence encodes CASSLSTDTQYF.

This sequence joins TRBV7-3 and TRBJ1-2, with unresolved D. The CDR3 spans 16 residues. Between the trimmed V and J ends, which lost 1 base and 6 bases, there was a span of 18 bases. The germline V gene encodes CDR1 SGHTA and CDR2 FQGTGA. As DNA, the CDR3 is TGTGCCAGCAGCTTAATCCCGCCTCCTGACACAAATGGCTACACCTTC. This translates into CASSLIPPPDTNGYTF.

In this sample, this clone turned up a few times. The chain combines TRBV28 with TRBJ2-1; TRBD2 agrees at 8 bases. From germline, CDR1 is MDHEN and CDR2 SYDVKM. The CDR3 consists of 17 residues. The J segment lost 0 bases and the V segment lost 3 bases, leaving 7 bases of the junction unmatched. The CDR3 is CASSFGAGGLSYNEQFF. The CDR3 DNA follows: TGTGCCAGCAGTTTCGGGGCGGGAGGCCTCTCCTACAATGAGCAGTTCTTC. Filled out from reference TRBV28 and TRBJ2-1, the complete variable domain reads DVKVTQSSRYLVKRTGEKVFLECVQDMDHENMFWYRQDPGLGLRLIYFSYDVKMKEKGDIPEGYSVSREKKERFSLILESASTNQTSMYLCASSFGAGGLSYNEQFFGPGTRLTVL.

The chain links TRBV9 to TRBJ2-2; a weak D match, TRBD2 (6 bases). Trimming cost V 4 bases and J 0 bases, with 16 bases left between them. This CDR3 is 17 amino acids long. The germline V gene has CDR1 SGDLS and CDR2 YYNGEE. DNA for the CDR3: TGTGCCAGCAGCCAGAAGGCTAGCGCCTCGAACACCGGGGAGCTGTTTTTT. It yields the protein CASSQKASASNTGELFF. The complete variable domain, with remaining parts taken from reference TRBV9 and TRBJ2-2, reads DSGVTQTPKHLITATGQRVTLRCSPRSGDLSVYWYQQSLDQGLQFLIQYYNGEERAKGNILERFSAQQFPDLHSELNLSSLELGDSALYFCASSQKASASNTGELFFGEGSRLTVL.

For this clone: The same CDR3 can be traced to other DNA sequences in this sample. The rearrangement links TRBV18 to TRBJ2-6; TRBD1 matches at 7 bases. The ends lost 3 bases at V and 2 bases at J; junction bases unmatched: 4. CDR1 KGHSH and CDR2 LQKENI come from the germline V gene. The CDR3 is made up of 16 amino acids. This chain's CDR3 is CASSPSTGAGANVLTF. In nucleotides, the CDR3 is TGTGCCAGCTCACCTTCAACAGGGGCTGGGGCCAACGTCCTGACTTTC.

The J gene is TRBJ1-4, the V gene TRBV9; 8 bases align to TRBD1. Trimming at V came to 3 bases and at J to 4 bases, leaving 5 bases not matched to a gene. Germline V gene data show CDR1 as SGDLS and CDR2 as YYNGEE. There are 15 residues in the CDR3. CDR3 protein: CASSADRGGNEKLFF. CDR3 nucleotides: TGTGCCAGCAGCGCAGACAGGGGTGGTAATGAAAAACTGTTTTTT.

On this clone itself: One junction end disagrees with the germline gene, perhaps due to a read error. The chain links TRBV5-1 to TRBJ2-7, with D possibly matching TRBD1 (6 bases). Looked up from germline, CDR1 is SGHRS and CDR2 is YFSETQ. The CDR3 extends over 11 amino acids. CDR3 sequence (DNA): TGCGCCAGCAGCTTGGAGGGACATGTGAAGTTC. Protein: CASSLEGHVKF.

V usage is TRBV27 and J usage is TRBJ2-3; TRBD1 agrees at 10 bases. Germline V CDR1 and CDR2: MNHEY, SMNVEV (reference sequence). This CDR3 has 15 residues. V lost 7 bases and J lost 4; bases outside the gene matches: 8. DNA for the CDR3: TGTGCCAGCACAGGGTTGGGGACAGGGGCAGATACGCAGTATTTT. Its protein is CASTGLGTGADTQYF.

The chain is built from TRBV11-2 and TRBJ2-3, with 14 bases matching TRBD2. V gave up 6 bases and J gave up 2 bases; unmatched junction bases: 10. The CDR3 runs to 18 residues. CDR1 is SGHAT, CDR2 FQNNGV, per germline. The CDR3 DNA reads TGTGCCAGCAGACCTAGCGGGACTAGCGGGGGCGACACAGATACGCAGTATTTT. Its protein is CASRPSGTSGGDTDTQYF.

This sequence joins TRBV7-6 and TRBJ2-2; TRBD2 matches 11 bases. This CDR3 has 16 residues. Germline-derived CDR1 and CDR2 are SGHVS and FNYEAQ. J gave up 9 bases and V 2 bases, and 8 bases lay outside the gene matches. The CDR3 nucleotides read TGTGCCAGCAGCTTATATAAACTAGCGGGAGTCAGGGAGCTGTTTTTT. The encoded protein is CASSLYKLAGVRELFF.

V gene TRBV7-2 combines with J gene TRBJ1-1; 8 nucleotides agree with TRBD1. V lost 4 bases to trimming and J lost 0 bases; unmatched junction nucleotides: 10. Germline-derived CDR1 and CDR2 are SGHTA and FQGNSA. This CDR3 has 17 amino acids. The CDR3 loop is CASSSPGQDPMNTEAFF. The CDR3 nucleotides read TGTGCCAGCAGCTCCCCGGGACAGGATCCTATGAACACTGAAGCTTTCTTT.

This rearrangement joins TRBV19 to TRBJ2-2; 8 bases fit TRBD1. Germline V gene lookup returns CDR1 LNHDA and CDR2 SQIVND (reference sequence). The CDR3 extends over 15 amino acids. With V trimmed by 4 bases and J by 0 bases, 1 base remained unmatched. This chain's CDR3 is CASSRDRSNTGELFF. Here the CDR3 DNA reads TGTGCCAGTAGTAGGGACAGGTCGAACACCGGGGAGCTGTTTTTT.

This sequence joins TRBV9 and TRBJ1-4, with 8 bases aligning to TRBD1. Germline V gives CDR1 SGDLS, CDR2 YYNGEE. V gave up 0 bases and J gave up 3 bases; unmatched junction bases: 4. There are 16 residues in the CDR3. The CDR3 bases are TGTGCCAGCAGCGTAGCTGTGGGACAGGCTAATGAAAAACTGTTTTTT. It translates to CASSVAVGQANEKLFF.

The chain links TRBV7-9 to TRBJ2-4, with TRBD1 identical over 7 bases. V lost 2 bases to trimming and J lost 5 bases; unmatched junction nucleotides: 3. CDR1 is SEHNR and CDR2 is FQNEAQ in the germline V gene (reference sequence). CDR3 length: 14 amino acids. The CDR3 is CASSLSQGENIQYF. CDR3 nucleotide sequence: TGTGCCAGCAGCTTAAGCCAGGGGGAAAACATTCAGTACTTC. Complete variable domain (other parts from reference TRBV7-9 and TRBJ2-4): DTGVSQNPRHKITKRGQNVTFRCDPISEHNRLYWYRQTLGQGPEFLTYFQNEAQLEKSRLLSDRFSAERPKGSFSTLEIQRTEQGDSAMYLCASSLSQGENIQYFGAGTRLSVL.